This T cell receptor (beta chain) was observed in a study of beta chain features in type 1 diabetes (dated by TCRdb to between 2018 and 2020). Regarding the research as a whole: Patients and healthy donors did not differ in mean age, gender distribution, total cell number or subset yield. In the study, recently diagnosed type 1 diabetes patients and matched healthy donors were compared on the TCRB repertoires of their sorted circulating CD4+ T cell subsets. Across all samples, about 110 million sorted cells were examined, and cell number per subset correlated strongly with RNA yield. Whereas all 30 or so donors provided naive and central memory subsets, regulatory and stem cell-like memory subsets were isolated from just 8 patients and about 8 healthy donors. The research as a whole found: Type 1 diabetes patients showed a moderate but significant shortening of TCRB CDR3 length in all four CD4+ subsets. Because cDNA was sequenced instead of genomic DNA, activated cells with high expression could be over-represented, although the groups did not differ in activation or CD3 levels. PCR may preferentially amplify shorter templates, but because patient and control samples were amplified and corrected together, any resulting skew would affect both groups equally. Naive, central memory and regulatory TCRB repertoires appeared more similar among patients than among healthy donors. HLA sub-analyses involved small numbers of individuals, so any influence of HLA type on TCRB rearrangement remained unresolved. At VDJ recombination sites, patients with type 1 diabetes made fewer insertions and deleted more nucleotides, a pattern implying thymic rearrangement abnormalities.

The entire amount of isolated RNA was reverse transcribed using the High Capacity cDNA Reverse Transcription Kit, so the sequenced TCRB transcripts were expressed ones. Deep immunoSEQ sequencing was performed on naive, central memory and regulatory T cell samples, with an average of about 4 million total reads per sample. Sorted cells were lysed in RLT buffer and RNA was extracted with DNase-treated RNeasy Micro or Mini kits, depending on cell number. To prevent cross-contamination, every cell subset was processed on its own, while patient and healthy donor samples were processed together. The immunoSEQ multiplex PCR was used to amplify TCRB sequences from cDNA, yielding 87-bp fragments that span the CDR3 region. Sequencing of the amplicons was done on the Illumina HiSeq platform. The authors' pipeline ran thus. Synthetic template baselines were used to correct PCR bias computationally, reads within Hamming distance 2 were collapsed, and singletons that could not be merged were discarded. By aligning reads against IMGT, V, D and J genes, CDR3 length, and insertions or deletions at six rearrangement sites were assigned. Within each subset, clonotype counts were normalized to sorted cell number, and only after that were true diversity and Gini coefficients computed with the tcR R package. Repertoire sharing was quantified using the overlap coefficient calculated on TCRB nucleotide sequences. Out-of-frame TCRB sequences from naive cells were analyzed as a proxy for the pre-selection repertoire. TCRdb limited this immuneACCESS table to in-frame rearrangements with V and J called. A share of clones is missing; checked studies link under half to unresolved V genes, and the rest is unexplained. V and J calls plus clone size are reproduced from that table; the DNA served to infer D and trimming. Counted in this sample were over 700,000 clones; roughly 15% of them appeared once. In total, the top ten clones hold 0.02% to 0.025% of the sample.

This clone was detected a few times. Which antigen it targets is not known. It has no much larger one-base neighbor in the sample; base qualities were not kept. The V and J ends are trimmed by 6 bases and 2 bases, leaving 18 bases between them. Reading the germline V gene gives CDR1 SNHLY and CDR2 FYNNEI. The CDR3 goes from the cysteine to the phenylalanine over 16 residues. Kept here is only the CDR3 DNA, which spans 48 bases and is read in frame from base 1. From each donor, a single peripheral blood sample of approximately 120 mL on average was drawn into heparinised tubes. Using a panel that included CD45RO, CCR7, CD25, CD127, CD95 and CD27, naive, central memory, regulatory and stem cell-like memory CD4+ T cells were sorted on a BD FACSAria II. A purity above 95% was achieved for all sorted populations. PBMCs were isolated immediately by Lymphoprep density gradient centrifugation and stained directly without culture. Samples were stained and sorted in pairs, with one healthy donor and one patient per experiment, so that batch effects were minimized.

The receptor was isolated from a woman younger than 35 in good health. Recombination connected TRBV2 to TRBJ2-3; tentative D gene TRBD1, with 7 bases matching. The sample comprised naive CD4+ T cells from blood. In the paper's terms, the cell subset or site label means: true naive CD4+ T cells. The bases are TGTGCCAGCAGAATAGGGGGCGCGGGGTCCACAGATACGCAGTATTTT. It specifies CASRIGGAGSTDTQYF.